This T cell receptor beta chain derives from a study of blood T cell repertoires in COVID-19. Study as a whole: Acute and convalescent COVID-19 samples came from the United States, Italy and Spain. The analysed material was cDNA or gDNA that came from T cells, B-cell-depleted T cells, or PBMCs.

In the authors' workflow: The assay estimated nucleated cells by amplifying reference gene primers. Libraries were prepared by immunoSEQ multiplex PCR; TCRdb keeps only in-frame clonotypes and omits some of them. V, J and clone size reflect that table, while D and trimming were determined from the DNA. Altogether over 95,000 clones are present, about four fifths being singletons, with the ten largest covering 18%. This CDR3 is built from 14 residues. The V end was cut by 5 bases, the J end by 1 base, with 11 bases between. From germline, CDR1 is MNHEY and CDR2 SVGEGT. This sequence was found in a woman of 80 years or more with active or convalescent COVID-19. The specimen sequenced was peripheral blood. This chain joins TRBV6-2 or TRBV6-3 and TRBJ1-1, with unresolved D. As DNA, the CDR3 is TGTGCCAGCAGTAAGAATATCGGGAACACTGAAGCTTTCTTT. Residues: CASSKNIGNTEAFF.